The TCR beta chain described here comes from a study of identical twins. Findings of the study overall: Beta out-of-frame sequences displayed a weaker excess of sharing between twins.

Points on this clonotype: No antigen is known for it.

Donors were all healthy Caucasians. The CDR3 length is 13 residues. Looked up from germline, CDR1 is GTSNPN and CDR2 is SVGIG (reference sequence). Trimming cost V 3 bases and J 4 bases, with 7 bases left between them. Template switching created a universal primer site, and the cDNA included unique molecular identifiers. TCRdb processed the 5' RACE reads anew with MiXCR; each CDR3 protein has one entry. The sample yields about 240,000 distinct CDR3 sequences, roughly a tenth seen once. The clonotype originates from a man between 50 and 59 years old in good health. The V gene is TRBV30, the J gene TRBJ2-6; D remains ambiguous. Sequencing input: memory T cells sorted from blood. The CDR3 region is CAWSLQGANVLTF. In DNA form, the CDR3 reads TGTGCCTGGAGCCTTCAAGGGGCCAACGTCCTGACTTTC.